The entry below gives a single TCR beta chain sequence along with its context. The record originates from a study of blood T cell repertoires in COVID-19. Study context: T cells, B-cell-depleted T cells, or PBMCs supplied cDNA or gDNA.

Looked up from germline, CDR1 is MNHEY and CDR2 is SMNVEV (reference sequence). The junction had 6 bases not matched to a gene; V was cut back by 6 bases and J by 7 bases. CDR3 length: 13 amino acids. In the original processing: Scientists estimated how many nucleated cells there were by amplifying reference gene primers. Here immunoSEQ multiplex PCR was the method, and the copy in TCRdb shows in-frame clones only, minus some. The D gene and trimming were derived from the DNA, and the V and J assignments and clone size from that table. The data show about 120,000 clones, more than 80% seen once. Sequencing was done on a sample of peripheral blood. This rearrangement joins TRBV27 to TRBJ1-5; 7 bases are shared with TRBD1. The clonotype was recovered from a man in his forties with acute or convalescent COVID-19. The CDR3, as DNA: TGTGCCAGCAGAGACAGGGTGGAACAGCCCCAGCATTTT. Its translation: CASRDRVEQPQHF.